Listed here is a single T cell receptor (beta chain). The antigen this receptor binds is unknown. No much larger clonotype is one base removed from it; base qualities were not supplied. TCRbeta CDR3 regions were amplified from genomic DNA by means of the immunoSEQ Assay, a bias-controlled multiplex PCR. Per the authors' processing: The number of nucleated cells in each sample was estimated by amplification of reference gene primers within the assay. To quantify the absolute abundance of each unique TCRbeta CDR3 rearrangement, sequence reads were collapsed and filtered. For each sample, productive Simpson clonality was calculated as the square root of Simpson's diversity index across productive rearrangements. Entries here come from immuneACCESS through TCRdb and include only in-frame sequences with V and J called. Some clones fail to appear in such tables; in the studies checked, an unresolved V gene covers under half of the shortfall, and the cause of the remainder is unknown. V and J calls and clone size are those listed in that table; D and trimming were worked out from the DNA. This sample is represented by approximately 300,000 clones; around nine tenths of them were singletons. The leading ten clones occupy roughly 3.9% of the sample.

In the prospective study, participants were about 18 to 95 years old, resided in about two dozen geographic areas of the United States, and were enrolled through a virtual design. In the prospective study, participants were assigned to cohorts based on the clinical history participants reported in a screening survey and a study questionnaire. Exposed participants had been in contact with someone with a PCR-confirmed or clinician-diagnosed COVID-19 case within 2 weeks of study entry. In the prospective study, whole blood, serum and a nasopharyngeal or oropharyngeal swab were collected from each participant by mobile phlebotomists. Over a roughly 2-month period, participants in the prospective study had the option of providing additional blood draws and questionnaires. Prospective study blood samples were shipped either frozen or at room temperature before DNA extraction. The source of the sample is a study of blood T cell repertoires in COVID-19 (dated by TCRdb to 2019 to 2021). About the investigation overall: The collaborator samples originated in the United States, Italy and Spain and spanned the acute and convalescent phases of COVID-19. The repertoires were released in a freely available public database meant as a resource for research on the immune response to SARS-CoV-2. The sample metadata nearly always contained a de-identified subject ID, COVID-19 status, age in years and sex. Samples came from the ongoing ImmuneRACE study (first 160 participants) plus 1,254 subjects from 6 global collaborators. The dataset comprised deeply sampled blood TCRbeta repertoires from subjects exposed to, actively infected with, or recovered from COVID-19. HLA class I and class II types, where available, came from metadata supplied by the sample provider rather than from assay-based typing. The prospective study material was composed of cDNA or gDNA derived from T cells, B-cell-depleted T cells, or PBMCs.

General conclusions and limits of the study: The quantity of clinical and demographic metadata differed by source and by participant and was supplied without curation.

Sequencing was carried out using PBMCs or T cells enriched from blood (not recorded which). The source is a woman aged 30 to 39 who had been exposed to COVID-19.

The CDR3 reads CASSLIAGQTYEQYF. The nucleotide sequence is given as TGTGCCAGCAGCTTAATAGCGGGCCAAACCTACGAGCAGTACTTC. The chain links TRBV7-6 with TRBJ2-7, with 7 central nucleotides matching TRBD2. After removal of 2 bases from V and 2 bases from J, the junction retains 6 bases not matched to a gene. CDR1 SGHVS and CDR2 FNYEAQ were looked up in the germline V gene. The CDR3 runs 15 amino acids, cysteine and phenylalanine included. The kept DNA is CDR3 alone, 45 bases in frame from the first base.